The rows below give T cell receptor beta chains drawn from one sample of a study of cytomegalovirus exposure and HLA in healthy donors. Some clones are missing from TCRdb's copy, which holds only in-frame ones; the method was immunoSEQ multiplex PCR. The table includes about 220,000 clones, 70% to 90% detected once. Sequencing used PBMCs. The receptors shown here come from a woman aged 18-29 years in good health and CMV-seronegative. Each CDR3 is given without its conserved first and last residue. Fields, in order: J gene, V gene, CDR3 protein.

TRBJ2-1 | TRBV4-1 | ASSSRAVGKGNEQF
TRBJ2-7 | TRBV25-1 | ASSEETSGGPYEQY
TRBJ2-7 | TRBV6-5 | ASSQGIAGSYEQY
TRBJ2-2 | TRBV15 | ATSKTSSAGELF
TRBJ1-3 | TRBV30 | AWILGQGRNTIY
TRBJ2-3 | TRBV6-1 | ASSALTSPSTDTQY
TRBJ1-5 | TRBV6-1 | ASSVRGEWGANQPQH
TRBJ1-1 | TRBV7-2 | ASSPLTRDTEAF
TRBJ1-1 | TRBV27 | ASSLNRDRLNTEAF
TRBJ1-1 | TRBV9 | ASSVGPDRTEAF
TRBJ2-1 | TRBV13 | ASSLAGGPGNEQF
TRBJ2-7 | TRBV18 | ASSPGLAVNYEQY
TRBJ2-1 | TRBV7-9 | ASSVSGLAGYRDEQF
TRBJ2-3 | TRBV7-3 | ASSLTGSFTDTQY
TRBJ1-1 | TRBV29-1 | SVEGQTNTEAF
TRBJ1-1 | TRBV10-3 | AISEAAGETEAF
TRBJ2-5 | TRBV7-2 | ASSSRTGSQY
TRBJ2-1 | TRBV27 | ASNLQGKFYNEQF
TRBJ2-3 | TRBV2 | ARASRGDTQY
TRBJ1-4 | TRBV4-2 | ASSHLGAVEKLF
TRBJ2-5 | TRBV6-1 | ASSDLAGSGETQY
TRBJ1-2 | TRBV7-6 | ASSSRTGANYGYT
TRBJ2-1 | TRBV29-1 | SVGHRDRLF
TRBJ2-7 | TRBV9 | ASSVGTGGFEQY
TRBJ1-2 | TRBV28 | ASTEIARTGVDGYT
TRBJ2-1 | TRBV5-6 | ASRFLAGGNEQF
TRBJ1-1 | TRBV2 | ASSEAGQGAEAF
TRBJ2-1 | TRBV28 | ASSFQGINEQF
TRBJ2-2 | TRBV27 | ASSRELGGELF
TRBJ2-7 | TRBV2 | ASRGPSYEQY
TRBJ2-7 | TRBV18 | ASSPRQLAGGLSNEQY
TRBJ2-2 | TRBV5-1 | ASSSDRDTGELF
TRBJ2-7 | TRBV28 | ASQTPGSVPQQY
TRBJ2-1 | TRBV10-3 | AISGQGSSYNEQF
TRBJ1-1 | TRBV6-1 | ASRDRGTEAF
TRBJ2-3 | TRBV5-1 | ASSLGGSRANTQY
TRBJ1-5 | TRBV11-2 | ASSLDRRADQPQH
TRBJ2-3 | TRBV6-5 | ASSYYRGTDTQY
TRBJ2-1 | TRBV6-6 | ASSPFAGRSYNEQF
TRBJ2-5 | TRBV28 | ASSSRGSYQETQY
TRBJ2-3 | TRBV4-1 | ASSQTGGPDTQY
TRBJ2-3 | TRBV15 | ATRGVTDTQY
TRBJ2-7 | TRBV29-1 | SATDRGGAEQY
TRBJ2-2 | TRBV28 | ASSSHPGGNTGELF
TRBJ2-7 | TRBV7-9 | ASSLGDLIYEQY
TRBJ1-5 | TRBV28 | ASSYQGAKVQPQH
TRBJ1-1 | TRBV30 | AWRTNTEAF
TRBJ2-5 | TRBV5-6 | ASSWGLAGGETQY
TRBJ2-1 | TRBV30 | AWSVRGRAWNEQF
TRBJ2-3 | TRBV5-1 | ASSPGLAEGADTQY
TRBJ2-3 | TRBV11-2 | ASSRKVAVTDTQY
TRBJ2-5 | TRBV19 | ASSISGLSYETQY
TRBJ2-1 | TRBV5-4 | ASSLDAGAYNEQF
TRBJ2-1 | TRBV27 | ASSLLGLAGGTYNEQF
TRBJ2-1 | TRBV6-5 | ASTGTEYNEQF
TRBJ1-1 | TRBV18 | ASAQLAEAF
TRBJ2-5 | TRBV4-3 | ASSQGYRVEETQY